This record looks at one T cell receptor (beta chain) sequence and its context. The read is 3 residues too short to cover the CDR3 end, so that end is filled in from the germline J gene. This CDR3 is built from 18 residues. Per the germline V gene, CDR1 is LNHDA and CDR2 is SQIVND (reference sequence). The V gene lost 6 bases and the J gene lost 4 bases, with 26 bases spanning the gap. This entry belongs to a study of T cell clonality in common variable immunodeficiency. The method was immunoSEQ multiplex PCR; TCRdb's version includes in-frame clones alone and lacks a portion of them. The sample includes approximately 34,000 clones, none of them occurring once.

The sequence came from a person aged 18 to 75 in good health. The J gene is TRBJ2-3, the V gene TRBV19; D unresolved. Sequencing was performed on peripheral blood mononuclear cells. The DNA read from the CDR3 is TGTGCCAGTAGCCTCCAACCCCCCTCTAGAGTCTCCCCAGATACG. It translates to CASSLQPPSRVSPDT. The whole CDR3 region reads CASSLQPPSRVSPDTQYF.